This T cell receptor gamma chain was recovered during a study of gamma-delta T cells after stem cell transplantation. This clone has only a few counts. TCRdb repeated clone calling on the RT-PCR reads with CATT. The sample has 1,100 or so gamma-chain clones, approximately 24% seen once; the top ten hold 44%. The germline V gene encodes CDR1 EGSTGY and CDR2 YDSYTSSV. This CDR3 region has 16 residues. Unmatched junction bases numbered 10, after V lost 1 base and J lost 5 bases. Sequencing was done on a sample of gamma-delta T cells. The rearrangement joins TRGV4 to TRGJP2. In the absence of a J gene in TCRdb, the DNA was matched to germline to assign it here. The source of this sequence is a human donor. It is not recorded whose cells these are; they may come from a transplant donor. DNA for the CDR3: TGTGCCACCTGGGATGGTGAAGAGTGGAGTGATTGGATCAAGACGTTT. Protein product: CATWDGEEWSDWIKTF.